The 18 T cell receptor beta chains given below trace back to one sample, sequenced in a study of blood T cell repertoires in COVID-19 (dated by TCRdb to the early 2020s). Receptor amplification or capture employed the immunoSEQ multiplex PCR assay. TCRdb took this table from immuneACCESS and kept in-frame rearrangements with V and J called. Such tables lack part of the clones; where checked against another copy, unresolved V genes explain under half of the gap, and the rest is unexplained. Recorded for this sample are a few hundred thousand clones; 90% of them occurred a single time. Approximately 1.5% of the sample goes to the ten largest clones. The sequencing sample was made of PBMCs or T cells enriched from blood (not recorded which). The receptors come from a woman aged 18 to 35 with acute COVID-19.

The J gene is TRBJ1-5, the V gene TRBV28; perhaps TRBD1 as D (6 bases). Germline V lookup: CDR1 MDHEN, CDR2 SYDVKM. This CDR3 comprises 14 residues. Trimming removed 5 bases at V and 6 bases at J, with 14 bases between. The CDR3 sequence is CASSLEQGRQPQHF. In DNA form, the CDR3 reads TGTGCCAGCAGTCTAGAACAGGGTCGTCAGCCCCAGCATTTT.

The chain employs TRBV28 and TRBJ1-4; tentatively, D is TRBD1 (6 bases). V was pared by 7 bases and J by 2 bases, with 11 bases between. Per germline, CDR1 MDHEN and CDR2 SYDVKM. The CDR3 is 14 amino acids. CDR3: CASNAGATNEKLFF. The CDR3 DNA follows: TGTGCCAGCAACGCAGGGGCGACTAATGAAAAACTGTTTTTT.

This clone was observed a handful of times. The V and J genes are TRBV30 and TRBJ1-1; the match to TRBD1 covers 7 bases. Trimming took 2 bases from V and 1 from J; bases not matched to a gene: 7. Germline V gives CDR1 GTSNPN, CDR2 SVGIG (reference sequence). This CDR3 is built from 15 residues. Here the CDR3 reads CAWSLADRRNTEAFF. In DNA form, the CDR3 reads TGTGCCTGGAGTCTCGCGGACAGGAGGAACACTGAAGCTTTCTTT.

The chain couples TRBV5-1 to TRBJ1-4; TRBD1 agrees at 10 bases. The junction had 6 bases not matched to a gene; V was cut back by 0 bases and J by 7 bases. Looked up from germline, CDR1 is SGHRS and CDR2 is YFSETQ. The CDR3 is made up of 16 amino acids. This chain's CDR3 is CASSLGQGAQGEKLFF. CDR3 sequence (DNA): TGCGCCAGCAGCTTGGGACAGGGGGCACAGGGTGAAAAACTGTTTTTT. Combining the CDR3 with reference TRBV5-1 and TRBJ1-4 gives the whole variable domain KAGVTQTPRYLIKTRGQQVTLSCSPISGHRSVSWYQQTPGQGLQFLFEYFSETQRNKGNFPGRFSGRQFSNSRSEMNVSTLELGDSALYLCASSLGQGAQGEKLFFGSGTQLSVL.

The chain uses TRBV21-1 and TRBJ2-1; TRBD2, the D gene given by the table, was not confirmed from the DNA. TRBV21-1 is a pseudogene locus. The CDR3 is 18 amino acids. The CDR3: CASSKEDGTSGRAKEQFF. CDR3 nucleotides: TGTGCCAGCAGCAAAGAGGATGGGACTAGCGGGAGGGCCAAGGAGCAGTTCTTC.

The rearrangement uses TRBV7-2 and TRBJ1-2, with a tentative D call TRBD1 (5 bases). This CDR3 comprises 17 residues. Trimming pared 4 bases from V and 0 bases from J, leaving 18 bases between. The germline gives CDR1 SGHTA, CDR2 FQGNSA. CDR3 amino acids: CASSSRQAGHTNYGYTF. The CDR3 DNA follows: TGTGCCAGCAGCTCACGGCAGGCGGGGCATACTAACTATGGCTACACCTTC.

This clone came up once. V gene TRBV21-1 combines with J gene TRBJ2-2; the D call in the table, TRBD1, was not verified against the DNA. TRBV21-1 represents a pseudogene. The CDR3 has 15 residues. CDR3 protein: CASSLKQGGTGELFF. CDR3 nucleotides: TGTGCCAGCAGCCTCAAACAGGGCGGCACCGGGGAGCTGTTTTTT.

The V gene is TRBV7-3, the J gene TRBJ2-3, with 9 bases identical to TRBD1. J was trimmed by 6 bases and V by 5 bases; bases with no gene match: 6. This CDR3 is 14 amino acids long. Germline assignment: CDR1 SGHTA and CDR2 FQGTGA. CDR3 DNA sequence: TGTGCCAGCAGCCGACAGGGGGGGGCGGATACGCAGTATTTT. Its translation: CASSRQGGADTQYF.

The chain has TRBV19 and TRBJ1-3, with 9 bases identical to TRBD1. V was pared by 7 bases and J by 6 bases, with 10 bases of the junction left unmatched. Germline-derived CDR1 and CDR2 are LNHDA and SQIVND (reference sequence). CDR3 length equals 15 residues. This CDR3 reads CASTTDRGMANTIYF. The DNA for the CDR3 is TGTGCCAGTACCACGGACAGGGGAATGGCAAACACCATATATTTT.

This rearrangement joins TRBV2 to TRBJ1-2, with D unresolved. V was trimmed by 5 bases and J by 4 bases, leaving 8 bases between them. The germline V gene encodes CDR1 SNHLY and CDR2 FYNNEI. The CDR3 has 12 residues. CDR3: CASSPNSYGYTF. CDR3 in DNA: TGTGCCAGCAGTCCCAACAGCTATGGCTACACCTTC.

The V call is TRBV27, the J call TRBJ1-6, with D perhaps matching TRBD1 (5 bases). The length of the CDR3 is 17 residues. Trimming removed 3 bases at V and 7 bases at J, with 19 bases between. CDR1 and CDR2 from the germline V gene are MNHEY and SMNVEV (reference sequence). The CDR3 DNA sequence: TGTGCCAGCAGTTTTGAGACGGGGGATGGTTTAAATTCACCCCTCCACTTT. Amino acid sequence: CASSFETGDGLNSPLHF.

The gene calls are TRBV27 and TRBJ1-1; weak D call: TRBD1 (6 bases). V lost 5 bases, J lost 5 bases, and 12 bases lay in between. This CDR3 region has 13 residues. CDR1 MNHEY and CDR2 SMNVEV come from the germline V gene (reference sequence). CDR3 DNA: TGTGCCAGCAGTCACACAGGGAAGACTGAAGCTTTCTTT. This sequence encodes CASSHTGKTEAFF.

V and J are TRBV28 and TRBJ2-7; D is ambiguous. The CDR3 length is 13 residues. The V gene's germline CDR1 is MDHEN and CDR2 SYDVKM. Trimming pared 7 bases from V and 1 base from J, leaving 11 bases between. CDR3: CASIAGDSYEQYF. The CDR3 DNA reads as TGTGCCAGCATCGCAGGCGATTCCTACGAGCAGTACTTC.

The gene calls are TRBV29-1 and TRBJ1-2; tentative D call: TRBD1 (5 bases). V lost 5 bases, J lost 8 bases, and 18 bases lay in between. The germline V gene has CDR1 SQVTM and CDR2 ANQGSEA. This CDR3 has 13 amino acids. CDR3 residues: CSVHRAGLGGYTF. DNA of the CDR3: TGCAGCGTTCATCGAGCAGGGCTGGGAGGCTACACCTTC. Full variable domain (missing parts from reference TRBV29-1 and TRBJ1-2): SAVISQKPSRDICQRGTSLTIQCQVDSQVTMMFWYRQQPGQSLTLIATANQGSEATYESGFVIDKFPISRPNLTFSTLTVSNMSPEDSSIYLCSVHRAGLGGYTFGSGTRLTVV.

This chain uses TRBV11-1 with TRBJ2-3; tentative D call: TRBD1 (7 bases). Germline V gene data show CDR1 as SGHAT and CDR2 as FQDESV (reference sequence). The V gene lost 5 bases and the J gene lost 1 base, with 10 bases spanning the gap. The CDR3 spans 14 residues. CDR3 nucleotides: TGTGCCAGCAGCCAGGGGGGAGGCACAGATACGCAGTATTTT. Translation gives CASSQGGGTDTQYF.

Here the CDR3 DNA reads TGTGCCAGCAGCCCAAGGGGCTCACCCCTCCACTTT. Translating it yields CASSPRGSPLHF. The chain couples TRBV7-8 to TRBJ1-6, with D possibly being TRBD1 (5 bases). V lost 5 bases and J lost 10, with 9 bases in between. The germline CDR1 and CDR2 sequences are SGHVS and FQNEAQ. The length of the CDR3 is 12 residues.

The chain carries TRBV7-2 and TRBJ1-5; TRBD1 might be the D (5 bases). Trimming shortened V by 1 base and J by 7 bases, and 11 bases separated the two germline ends. This CDR3 has 14 residues. Germline CDR1 SGHTA, CDR2 FQGNSA. CDR3 in amino acids: CASSLGARGQPQHF. The CDR3 DNA is TGTGCCAGCAGCTTAGGGGCAAGGGGCCAGCCCCAGCATTTT. The full variable domain, with the rest looked up from reference TRBV7-2 and TRBJ1-5, is GAGVSQSPSNKVTEKGKDVELRCDPISGHTALYWYRQSLGQGLEFLIYFQGNSAPDKSGLPSDRFSAERTGGSVSTLTIQRTQQEDSAVYLCASSLGARGQPQHFGDGTRLSIL.

V is TRBV10-1 and J is TRBJ1-6; no firm D call. V was pared by 3 bases and J by 7 bases, with 16 bases between. The CDR3 loop spans 16 amino acids. The V gene's germline CDR1 is WNHNN and CDR2 SYGVQD (reference sequence). CDR3 DNA sequence: TGCGCCAGCAGTGATGGTCAGGACTTCGGGAATTCACCCCTCCACTTT. Its translation: CASSDGQDFGNSPLHF.